Listed below are T cell receptor beta chains from one sample, sequenced in a study of identical twins. Each CDR3 protein gets one entry after TCRdb re-called the 5' RACE reads with MiXCR. The sample carries some 690,000 distinct CDR3 sequences, less than 25% recorded once. The same data also went into a second study, on T cells expressing NK-cell markers.

Source material: PBMCs. Every receptor here comes from a woman between 18 and 29 years old in good health. Both conserved end residues are part of each CDR3. A D gene is named only where the DNA matches it firmly. Expanded clones are given a class, and other clones once, few, many or no size at all.

.	TRBV6-1	TRBJ1-2	.	CASDNRGVNYGYTF	TGTGCCAGCGACAATAGGGGGGTGAACTATGGCTACACCTTC
.	TRBV5-1	TRBJ2-7	.	CASSLTQGGGYEQYF	TGCGCCAGCAGCCTGACCCAGGGGGGAGGCTACGAGCAGTACTTC
.	TRBV2	TRBJ1-2	.	CASSEVFRTGYTF	TGTGCCAGCAGTGAAGTCTTCCGGACGGGCTACACCTTC
.	TRBV5-1	TRBJ2-3	.	CASSPPGGRADTQYF	TGCGCCAGCAGCCCTCCCGGGGGAAGGGCAGATACGCAGTATTTT
.	TRBV27	TRBJ2-7	few	CASRETRMEYF	TGTGCCAGCAGGGAAACCCGAATGGAGTACTTC
.	TRBV5-1	TRBJ2-3	.	CASQLAVSTDTQYF	TGCGCCAGCCAGTTGGCAGTCAGCACAGATACGCAGTATTTT
.	TRBV25-1	TRBJ2-5	.	CASSENRVMGETQYF	TGTGCCAGCAGTGAAAATCGGGTTATGGGAGAGACCCAGTACTTC
.	TRBV6-2/TRBV6-3	TRBJ2-4	.	CASSYVGGGDKNIQYF	TGTGCCAGCAGTTACGTCGGAGGAGGGGACAAAAACATTCAGTACTTC
TRBD1	TRBV5-1	TRBJ2-7	many	CASSLDRAEQYF	TGCGCCAGCAGCTTAGACAGGGCGGAGCAGTACTTC
TRBD1	TRBV20-1	TRBJ1-2	few	CSARDYRGSNYGYTF	TGCAGTGCTAGAGACTACAGGGGCTCGAACTATGGCTACACCTTC
TRBD2	TRBV10-3	TRBJ2-3	.	CAISGQRGNHRPSTDTQYF	TGTGCCATCAGCGGCCAGCGGGGCAACCACCGCCCTAGCACAGATACGCAGTATTTT
TRBD2	TRBV9	TRBJ2-2	few	CASSPRTSWAGELFF	TGTGCCAGCAGCCCTAGGACTAGTTGGGCCGGGGAGCTGTTTTTT
.	TRBV29-1	TRBJ2-5	.	CSVALATPLQGTAGETQYF	TGCAGCGTTGCGCTGGCTACACCACTCCAAGGAACCGCGGGAGAGACCCAGTACTTC
TRBD1	TRBV5-1	TRBJ2-6	.	CASSSGQGTGANVLTF	TGCGCCAGCAGCTCTGGACAGGGAACTGGGGCCAACGTCCTGACTTTC
.	TRBV5-1	TRBJ2-7	.	CASSLVGRPTYEQYF	TGCGCCAGCAGCTTGGTGGGCAGGCCCACCTACGAGCAGTACTTC
TRBD1	TRBV20-1	TRBJ2-1	few	CSAIDRGNNNEQFF	TGCAGTGCTATCGACAGGGGGAACAACAATGAGCAGTTCTTC
.	TRBV7-8	TRBJ1-1	.	CASSLKGAFF	TGTGCCAGCAGCTTAAAGGGAGCTTTCTTT
.	TRBV4-3	TRBJ2-1	.	CASSQDFLWGEQFF	TGCGCCAGCAGCCAAGATTTCCTTTGGGGTGAGCAGTTCTTC
.	TRBV12-3/TRBV12-4	TRBJ2-5	.	CASSFTQGNLETQYF	TGTGCCAGCAGTTTTACACAGGGTAACCTCGAGACCCAGTACTTC